These 29 T cell receptor beta chains came from one sample sequenced in a study of T-cell reconstitution after alpha-beta-depleted transplantation in children. Unique molecular identifiers were used in preparing the TCRbeta library. TCRdb itself ran the PCR reads through MiXCR, one entry per CDR3 protein. This sample has about 400,000 distinct CDR3 sequences, with roughly 21% found just once. The source material was PBMCs from the stem cell graft donor, sampled from the stem cell graft. These receptors were obtained from a human donor who donated a stem cell graft to a child with acute myeloid leukemia.

The chain recombines TRBV6-1 with TRBJ1-1; no definite D call. Germline assignment: CDR1 MNHNS and CDR2 SASEGT. The V and J ends lost 10 bases and 1 base respectively, with 19 bases between them. The CDR3 totals 15 residues. In DNA form, the CDR3 reads TGTGCCACCAATCCTGGGAGGACCCCGAACACTGAAGCTTTCTTT. This sequence encodes CATNPGRTPNTEAFF.

This clonotype came up a few times. CDR3 sequence reads: CASSQGPSSNQPQHF. As DNA, the CDR3 is TGCGCCAGCAGCCAAGGTCCATCTAGCAATCAGCCCCAGCATTTT. The chain recombines TRBV4-1 with TRBJ1-5; D gene ambiguous. Germline CDR1 reads MGHRA; CDR2 reads YSYEKL. This CDR3 comprises 15 residues. V lost 1 base, J lost 0 bases, and 7 bases lay in between.

This clonotype was seen repeatedly, ten times or more. The chain joins TRBV7-2 to TRBJ2-7; TRBD2 agrees at 7 bases. Germline trimming cut 1 base from V and 2 bases from J; bases unmatched to any gene: 5. The CDR3 is 15 residues long. Germline-derived CDR1 and CDR2 are SGHTA and FQGNSA. The CDR3 region has the DNA TGTGCCAGCAGCTTAGGGCTAGCGGAAGCCTACGAGCAGTACTTC. Translating gives CASSLGLAEAYEQYF.

V and J are TRBV12-3 or TRBV12-4 and TRBJ1-5; 9 bases align to TRBD1. With 5 bases clipped from V and 3 bases from J, the junction kept 8 bases outside the gene matches. CDR3 size: 16 residues. The CDR3 loop reads CASSILGTGNNQPQHF. In DNA, the CDR3 is TGTGCCAGCAGTATTCTTGGGACAGGGAACAATCAGCCCCAGCATTTT.

The rearrangement uses TRBV25-1 and TRBJ2-5; no reliable D call. This CDR3 has 15 residues. Germline values: CDR1 MGHDK, CDR2 SYGVNS. V lost 1 base to trimming and J lost 1 base, with 10 bases between them. The CDR3: CASSESGGVQETQYF. In nucleotides, the CDR3 is TGTGCCAGCAGTGAATCGGGCGGAGTCCAAGAGACCCAGTACTTC.

This clonotype was observed many times. This chain joins TRBV12-3 or TRBV12-4 and TRBJ2-1; 11 nucleotides align to TRBD2. V shed 5 bases, J shed 3 bases, and the junction held 3 bases outside the gene matches. The CDR3 length is 15 residues. In DNA, the CDR3 is TGTGCCAGCAGTCCAACTAGCGGGAGCTACAATGAGCAGTTCTTC. Its translation: CASSPTSGSYNEQFF.

In its sample, this clonotype was seen many times. The chain couples TRBV20-1 to TRBJ2-3; D perhaps matches TRBD2 (6 bases). The CDR3 totals 16 residues. The germline gives CDR1 DFQATT, CDR2 SNEGSKA (reference sequence). Trimming left V 0 bases short and J 7 bases short, with 20 bases between. The CDR3 DNA follows: TGCAGTGCTAGAGATAGTATTCGGGACTCTCGGAATACGCAGTATTTT. Its protein product is CSARDSIRDSRNTQYF.

Only a few counts were recorded for this clonotype. This chain uses TRBV6-5 with TRBJ2-3; 14 bases align to TRBD2. The CDR3 loop spans 17 amino acids. From germline, CDR1 is MNHEY and CDR2 SVGAGI. V shed 0 bases and J 5 bases; nucleotides not matched to a gene: 4. This CDR3 is CASSYSVGLAGEDTQYF. The CDR3 DNA is TGTGCCAGCAGTTACTCTGTGGGACTAGCGGGAGAAGATACGCAGTATTTT.

This chain links TRBV5-1 with TRBJ2-5, with D possibly TRBD1 on 5 matching bases. CDR3 size: 14 residues. Trimming removed 4 bases at V and 5 bases at J, with 15 bases between. The V gene's germline CDR1 is SGHRS and CDR2 YFSETQ. The CDR3 region is CASSPLGQRETQYF. The CDR3 region has the DNA TGCGCCAGCAGCCCCTTAGGACAAAGGGAGACCCAGTACTTC.

The chain carries TRBV12-3 or TRBV12-4 and TRBJ1-5; D might be TRBD1 (5 bases). The CDR3 extends over 15 amino acids. Between the trimmed V and J ends, which lost 0 bases and 6 bases, there was a span of 12 bases. The CDR3: CASSLAGTTGQPQHF. For the CDR3, the DNA is TGTGCCAGCAGTTTAGCAGGGACTACAGGTCAGCCCCAGCATTTT.

Only a few counts were recorded for this clonotype. The V call is TRBV12-3 or TRBV12-4, the J call TRBJ2-7, with D tentatively TRBD1 (6 bases). V was clipped by 6 bases and J by 3 bases, with 12 bases between them. The CDR3 extends over 13 amino acids. CDR3 nucleotides: TGTGCCAGCAGCCAGGGGAAGAACTACGAGCAGTACTTC. Translated, it gives CASSQGKNYEQYF.

The chain carries TRBV11-1 and TRBJ2-1; D tentatively fits TRBD1 or TRBD2 (5 bases each). The CDR3 loop spans 13 amino acids. CDR1 and CDR2 from the germline V gene are SGHAT and FQDESV (reference sequence). Trimming took 5 bases from V and 8 from J, leaving 13 bases between them. The CDR3: CASSPEVGDEQFF. Written as DNA, the CDR3 is TGTGCCAGCAGCCCAGAGGTGGGGGATGAGCAGTTCTTC.

This sequence joins TRBV6-1 and TRBJ2-3; the match to TRBD2 covers 9 bases. The CDR3 runs 14 residues. The ends lost 8 bases at V and 2 bases at J; junction bases unmatched: 5. Germline V gene lookup returns CDR1 MNHNS and CDR2 SASEGT. The chain's CDR3 is CASRIAGATDTQYF. The CDR3 DNA sequence: TGTGCCAGCCGAATAGCGGGAGCCACAGATACGCAGTATTTT.

This clonotype was seen a handful of times. The V call is TRBV5-1, the J call TRBJ2-5; 10 positions match TRBD2. V was clipped by 1 base and J by 3 bases; unmatched bases: 6. In germline, CDR1 is SGHRS, CDR2 YFSETQ. The CDR3 is 16 amino acids. CDR3 protein: CASSLSSLAGEETQYF. CDR3 coding DNA: TGCGCCAGCAGCTTGAGTAGCCTAGCGGGAGAAGAGACCCAGTACTTC.

The J gene is TRBJ2-7, the V gene TRBV4-1; possible D gene TRBD1, 5 bases. The CDR3 runs 15 residues. Trimming shortened V by 1 base and J by 1 base, and 11 bases separated the two germline ends. Germline V gives CDR1 MGHRA, CDR2 YSYEKL. The CDR3 is CASSQAIRVSYEQYF. CDR3 DNA: TGCGCCAGCAGCCAAGCGATCAGGGTTTCCTACGAGCAGTACTTC.

This clonotype has only a few counts. This chain joins TRBV12-5 and TRBJ1-2; D may be TRBD1 (6 bases). V lost 5 bases to trimming and J lost 4 bases, with 11 bases between them. CDR3 length equals 13 residues. In germline, CDR1 is LGHNT, CDR2 FRNRAP. The CDR3 sequence is CASGPGVPYGYTF. As DNA, the CDR3 is TGTGCTAGTGGTCCAGGGGTTCCCTATGGCTACACCTTC.

This sequence joins TRBV13 and TRBJ2-3, with 13 bases lining up with TRBD2. Germline CDR1 reads PRHDT; CDR2 reads FYEKMQ (reference sequence). J was trimmed by 3 bases and V by 0 bases; bases with no gene match: 6. The CDR3 is made up of 18 amino acids. CDR3 amino acids: CASSLGGTSGTLTDTQYF. For the CDR3, the DNA is TGTGCCAGCAGCTTAGGTGGGACTAGCGGGACCCTGACAGATACGCAGTATTTT.

Many counts were recorded for this clonotype. The chain recombines TRBV25-1 with TRBJ2-1; D ambiguous. The V gene's germline CDR1 is MGHDK and CDR2 SYGVNS. This CDR3 has 15 amino acids. V lost 3 bases, J lost 0 bases, and 9 bases lay in between. CDR3 loop: CASSDRAPSYNEQFF. CDR3 nucleotides: TGTGCCAGCAGTGATAGGGCGCCCTCCTACAATGAGCAGTTCTTC.

This clonotype was seen a few times. The CDR3 here is CASSQEGVYSGANVLTF. The CDR3 DNA reads TGCGCCAGCAGCCAAGAGGGGGTTTACTCTGGGGCCAACGTCCTGACTTTC. The gene calls are TRBV4-3 and TRBJ2-6; D tentatively reads TRBD1 or TRBD2 (5 bases each). Deletions cut 0 bases from V and 0 bases from J, with 9 bases between. Germline-derived CDR1 and CDR2 are LGHNA and YSLEER. The CDR3 contains 17 residues.

The chain has TRBV20-1 and TRBJ1-1; maybe TRBD1 (6 bases). The CDR3 spans 15 residues. Germline loops: CDR1 DFQATT, CDR2 SNEGSKA (reference sequence). Trimming took 4 bases from V and 2 from J, leaving 17 bases between them. CDR3 sequence: CSAIQGSLANTEAFF. The CDR3 DNA reads as TGCAGTGCTATACAGGGTTCCCTTGCTAACACTGAAGCTTTCTTT.

This clonotype was counted a few times. The chain links TRBV6-5 to TRBJ2-2; weak D call: TRBD1 (5 bases). Trimming left V 0 bases short and J 6 bases short, with 8 bases between. Germline-derived CDR1 and CDR2 are MNHEY and SVGAGI. The CDR3 spans 14 residues. CDR3 amino acids: CASSYSGDAGELFF. DNA for the CDR3: TGTGCCAGCAGTTACTCAGGGGATGCCGGGGAGCTGTTTTTT.

The chain employs TRBV20-1 and TRBJ1-5, with 7 bases aligning to TRBD1. The germline gives CDR1 DFQATT, CDR2 SNEGSKA (reference sequence). The CDR3 runs 15 residues. After removal of 2 bases from V and 1 base from J, the junction contained 5 bases not matched to a gene. The CDR3 DNA follows: TGCAGTGCTAGAACGACAGGGAGAAGCAATCAGCCCCAGCATTTT. Translation: CSARTTGRSNQPQHF.

This clonotype showed up just a few times. The genes are TRBV24-1 and TRBJ2-1, with 14 nucleotides matching TRBD2. CDR1 and CDR2 (germline): KGHDR, SFDVKD. The CDR3 spans 17 residues. The J segment lost 5 bases and the V segment lost 0 bases, leaving 2 bases of the junction unmatched. The CDR3: CATSDLGGLAGDNEQFF. The CDR3 DNA is TGTGCCACCAGTGATTTGGGGGGACTAGCGGGAGACAATGAGCAGTTCTTC.

This clonotype has a handful of counts. The V and J genes are TRBV20-1 and TRBJ2-5; no reliable D call. CDR1 is DFQATT and CDR2 is SNEGSKA in the germline V gene (reference sequence). Trimming cost V 6 bases and J 3 bases, with 14 bases left between them. The CDR3 has 13 residues. The CDR3 DNA sequence: TGCAGTGCCCAGAGCGCGGTAAAAGAGACCCAGTACTTC. It specifies CSAQSAVKETQYF.

The CDR3 protein is CASSLFHRVRQYF. DNA for the CDR3: TGTGCCAGCAGTTTATTCCATAGGGTGAGGCAGTACTTC. The chain couples TRBV28 to TRBJ2-7; D is unclear. The CDR3 loop spans 13 amino acids. Trimming shortened V by 1 base and J by 9 bases, and 13 bases separated the two germline ends. Germline V lookup: CDR1 MDHEN, CDR2 SYDVKM.

The genes are TRBV12-3 or TRBV12-4 and TRBJ2-1; 7 bases map to TRBD2. J was trimmed by 5 bases and V by 3 bases; bases with no gene match: 10. The CDR3 is 16 amino acids. In DNA, the CDR3 is TGTGCCAGCAGTTTCCCTCTGGCGGGAGATCACAATGAGCAGTTCTTC. This sequence encodes CASSFPLAGDHNEQFF.

This clonotype appeared many times. The chain recombines TRBV4-3 with TRBJ1-2; a possible D gene is TRBD1 (6 bases). The CDR3 loop spans 14 amino acids. The V end was cut by 1 base, the J end by 2 bases, with 8 bases between. In germline, CDR1 is LGHNA, CDR2 YSLEER. The CDR3 protein is CASSQGTVNYGYTF. CDR3 in DNA: TGCGCCAGCAGCCAAGGGACAGTAAACTATGGCTACACCTTC.

The chain uses TRBV27 and TRBJ2-1, with D possibly being TRBD1 (6 bases). The length of the CDR3 is 14 residues. The germline gives CDR1 MNHEY, CDR2 SMNVEV (reference sequence). V lost 4 bases, J lost 5 bases, and 12 bases lay in between. The CDR3 sequence is CASSSARGHNEQFF. In DNA form, the CDR3 reads TGTGCCAGCAGTTCAGCCAGGGGACACAATGAGCAGTTCTTC.

Only a few counts were recorded for this clonotype. In DNA, the CDR3 is TGTGCCATCAAGGGGTCGGGGCCTCTCTATGGCTCCTATAATTCACCCCTCCACTTT. It specifies CAIKGSGPLYGSYNSPLHF. The chain employs TRBV28 and TRBJ1-6, with a tentative D call TRBD1 (5 bases). Germline V gene sequence: CDR1 MDHEN, CDR2 SYDVKM. The V end lost 10 bases, the J end lost 0 bases, and 25 bases lay between the germline ends. The CDR3 is made up of 19 amino acids.